These 25 T cell receptor beta chains originate from one sample sequenced in a study of patients and donors after allogeneic stem cell transplantation. TCRdb processed the RT-PCR reads anew with MiXCR; each CDR3 protein has one entry. The repertoire holds about 960,000 distinct CDR3 sequences, with about a sixth as singletons. Sequencing used blood, either unsorted or a sorted T cell fraction (not recorded which). Receptor source: a human donor who was either an allogeneic HSCT recipient or a stem cell or donor lymphocyte infusion donor (not recorded which). It is not recorded whose cells these are; they may come from a transplant donor.

This clonotype has ten or more counts. The V gene is TRBV5-1, the J gene TRBJ1-1; 10 positions agree with TRBD1. This CDR3 is 15 amino acids long. The trim removed 0 bases at V and 3 bases at J, leaving 2 bases unmatched. The germline V gene has CDR1 SGHRS and CDR2 YFSETQ. CDR3 residues: CASSLGGQGYTEAFF. In DNA, the CDR3 is TGCGCCAGCAGCTTGGGGGGACAGGGGTACACTGAAGCTTTCTTT.

This clonotype was counted between two and nine times. V gene TRBV5-8 combines with J gene TRBJ2-1, with D possibly being TRBD2 (6 bases). The germline gives CDR1 SGHTS, CDR2 YDEGEE. The ends were cut back, 6 bases at V and 4 bases at J, with 17 bases in the middle. The CDR3 is made up of 15 amino acids. The CDR3 loop is CASIAGPSAYNEQFF. CDR3 nucleotide sequence: TGTGCCAGCATCGCGGGGCCTAGCGCATACAATGAGCAGTTCTTC.

This chain uses TRBV12-3 or TRBV12-4 with TRBJ2-7; D is tentatively TRBD1 or TRBD2 (6 bases each). The CDR3 totals 15 residues. V shed 6 bases and J shed 3 bases, with 18 bases lying between them. Here the CDR3 DNA reads TGTGCCAGCAGCCCCTGGGTGAAGGGGGGCTACGAGCAGTACTTC. Amino acid sequence: CASSPWVKGGYEQYF.

In its sample, this clonotype was seen a few times. V and J are TRBV14 and TRBJ2-7, with 7 bases matching TRBD2. Trimming at V came to 1 base and at J to 5 bases, leaving 8 bases not matched to a gene. The CDR3 runs 15 residues. Germline V gene lookup returns CDR1 SGHDN and CDR2 FVKESK. CDR3 residues: CASSQVRTRIDEQYF. As DNA, the CDR3 is TGTGCCAGCAGCCAAGTGAGGACTAGGATAGACGAGCAGTACTTC.

This clonotype was detected only a few times. The chain combines TRBV2 with TRBJ2-5; D uncertain. CDR1 is SNHLY and CDR2 is FYNNEI in the germline V gene. Trimming cost V 7 bases and J 4 bases, with 4 bases left between them. The CDR3 totals 10 residues. The CDR3 spells CASTVETQYF. CDR3 nucleotides: TGTGCCAGCACCGTAGAGACCCAGTACTTC.

The chain couples TRBV24-1 to TRBJ2-2, with D possibly being TRBD1 (6 bases). This CDR3 spans 15 amino acids. Trimming removed 6 bases from V and 6 bases from J, with 16 bases in between. Germline CDR1 reads KGHDR; CDR2 reads SFDVKD. CDR3: CATSNTGSMAGELFF. CDR3 bases: TGTGCCACCAGTAATACAGGGAGTATGGCCGGGGAGCTGTTTTTT.

This sequence joins TRBV19 and TRBJ1-5, with TRBD1 identical over 7 bases. Looked up from germline, CDR1 is LNHDA and CDR2 is SQIVND (reference sequence). The trim removed 7 bases at V and 6 bases at J, leaving 6 bases unmatched. The CDR3 contains 13 residues. In DNA, the CDR3 is TGTGCCAGTAAAGGAGGGGGCGGTCAGCCCCAGCATTTT. Translating it yields CASKGGGGQPQHF.

This clonotype has only a few counts. The chain has TRBV29-1 and TRBJ1-1; D remains ambiguous. The length of the CDR3 is 12 residues. Between the trimmed V and J ends, which lost 6 bases and 0 bases, there was a span of 8 bases. Germline V gene sequence: CDR1 SQVTM, CDR2 ANQGSEA. The CDR3 sequence: CSVAIVNTEAFF. In nucleotides, the CDR3 is TGCAGCGTCGCCATTGTGAACACTGAAGCTTTCTTT.

The chain is built from TRBV12-3 or TRBV12-4 and TRBJ1-1, with 9 nucleotides matching TRBD1. V gave up 1 base and J gave up 9 bases; unmatched junction bases: 18. This CDR3 contains 18 residues. The CDR3 region is CASSLGVWTGAGAIKAFF. CDR3 sequence (DNA): TGTGCCAGCAGTTTAGGAGTGTGGACAGGGGCAGGGGCCATAAAAGCTTTCTTT.

The chain carries TRBV7-8 and TRBJ2-1, with a possible D match to TRBD2 (6 bases). The ends were cut back, 3 bases at V and 8 bases at J, with 14 bases in the middle. This CDR3 is 14 amino acids long. The germline gives CDR1 SGHVS, CDR2 FQNEAQ. The CDR3 coding sequence is TGTGCCAGCAGCTTCGGGAGTAGGGTCGATGAGCAGTTCTTC. This sequence encodes CASSFGSRVDEQFF.

This clonotype was counted a few times. The chain links TRBV11-1 to TRBJ1-5, with 10 bases matching TRBD1. The junction had 1 base not matched to a gene; V was cut back by 5 bases and J by 3 bases. The germline gives CDR1 SGHAT, CDR2 FQDESV (reference sequence). There are 14 residues in the CDR3. CDR3 residues: CASSRQGANQPQHF. The CDR3 DNA follows: TGTGCCAGCAGCCGACAGGGGGCCAATCAGCCCCAGCATTTT.

This clonotype was found a few times. V is TRBV9 and J is TRBJ1-3; no reliable D call. The germline V gene has CDR1 SGDLS and CDR2 YYNGEE. V lost 3 bases and J lost 0, with 13 bases in between. The CDR3 loop spans 16 amino acids. CDR3 bases: TGTGCCAGCAGCGGCCCGAGCTTAAACTCTGGAAACACCATATATTTT. Translation: CASSGPSLNSGNTIYF. The complete variable domain, with remaining parts taken from reference TRBV9 and TRBJ1-3, reads DSGVTQTPKHLITATGQRVTLRCSPRSGDLSVYWYQQSLDQGLQFLIQYYNGEERAKGNILERFSAQQFPDLHSELNLSSLELGDSALYFCASSGPSLNSGNTIYFGEGSWLTVV.

This clonotype was detected many times. This sequence joins TRBV12-3 or TRBV12-4 and TRBJ1-1; D call uncertain. The CDR3 length is 12 residues. Deletions cut 4 bases from V and 7 bases from J, with 10 bases between. Here the CDR3 DNA reads TGTGCCAGCAGTTCCCCTTGGGGTGAAGCTTTCTTT. As protein: CASSSPWGEAFF.

This chain uses TRBV6-2 or TRBV6-3 with TRBJ1-5; a weak D match, TRBD1 (5 bases). The CDR3 is made up of 14 amino acids. The germline V and J ends were trimmed by 6 bases and 0 bases, with 9 bases remaining between them. The V gene's germline CDR1 is MNHEY and CDR2 SVGEGT. This CDR3 is CASRYQGSNQPQHF. The CDR3 DNA is TGTGCCAGCAGATACCAGGGTAGCAATCAGCCCCAGCATTTT.

The V call is TRBV29-1, the J call TRBJ2-2; D uncertain. V gave up 7 bases and J gave up 0 bases, with 15 bases separating them. Per germline, CDR1 SQVTM and CDR2 ANQGSEA. The CDR3 has 15 residues. This CDR3 is CSGGSGPTNTGELFF. Here the CDR3 DNA reads TGCAGCGGGGGTTCAGGACCTACGAACACCGGGGAGCTGTTTTTT.

The chain links TRBV2 to TRBJ2-3; 8 positions match TRBD2. CDR3 length equals 15 residues. CDR1 and CDR2 from the germline V gene are SNHLY and FYNNEI. With V trimmed by 4 bases and J by 4 bases, 7 bases remained unmatched. The CDR3 reads CASSGTGGGPDTQYF. Here the CDR3 DNA reads TGTGCCAGCAGTGGTACGGGGGGGGGGCCAGATACGCAGTATTTT.

CDR3 DNA: TGTGCCGTCGCGACAGGGAGCGTTTCCGGGGAGCTGTTTTTT. It encodes CAVATGSVSGELFF. This chain links TRBV19 with TRBJ2-2; 7 positions match TRBD1. J gave up 6 bases and V 11 bases, and 12 bases lay outside the gene matches. The CDR3 sequence is 14 residues long. The germline CDR1 and CDR2 sequences are LNHDA and SQIVND (reference sequence).

The J gene is TRBJ1-1, the V gene TRBV12-5; D remains ambiguous. This CDR3 comprises 12 residues. The germline CDR1 and CDR2 sequences are LGHNT and FRNRAP. V was cut by 5 bases and J by 8 bases, with 12 bases left in between. The CDR3: CASGPLRGEAFF. The CDR3 DNA follows: TGTGCTAGTGGTCCGCTCCGGGGAGAAGCTTTCTTT.

This clonotype was observed a handful of times. V gene TRBV20-1 combines with J gene TRBJ1-2, with D possibly matching TRBD1 (6 bases). The germline V and J ends were trimmed by 0 bases and 4 bases, with 18 bases remaining between them. This CDR3 is 16 amino acids long. CDR1 and CDR2 (germline): DFQATT, SNEGSKA (reference sequence). CDR3 nucleotide sequence: TGCAGTGCTAGAGACCCCCGTGGGGGGCGCGGCTATGGCTACACCTTC. Translating gives CSARDPRGGRGYGYTF.

This chain uses TRBV5-1 with TRBJ2-7; 8 bases fit TRBD2. From germline, CDR1 is SGHRS and CDR2 YFSETQ. V lost 0 bases and J lost 6; bases outside the gene matches: 11. The CDR3 length is 16 residues. The CDR3 coding sequence is TGCGCCAGCAGCTTGGGCCAGCGGGAGACCCTCGGCGAGCAGTACTTC. Protein product: CASSLGQRETLGEQYF.

This chain joins TRBV11-2 and TRBJ2-3, with D maybe TRBD1 (5 bases). Trimming left V 4 bases short and J 4 bases short, with 27 bases between. The CDR3 has 19 amino acids. Germline CDR1 SGHAT, CDR2 FQNNGV. This CDR3 reads CASSYIRYPFQGRADTQYF. DNA for the CDR3: TGTGCCAGCAGCTACATTAGATATCCTTTCCAGGGCCGTGCAGATACGCAGTATTTT.

This clonotype was picked up a small number of times. This sequence joins TRBV10-3 and TRBJ2-2; D not certain. The CDR3 spans 15 residues. CDR1 and CDR2 (germline): ENHRY, SYGVKD. V lost 0 bases and J 1 base, leaving 6 bases between the germline ends. The chain's CDR3 is CAISESKQNTGELFF. CDR3 nucleotide sequence: TGTGCCATCAGTGAGTCTAAGCAGAACACCGGGGAGCTGTTTTTT.

The sample holds a few counts of this clonotype. CDR3 sequence: CATRTSGSDTQYF. The CDR3, as DNA: TGTGCCACCAGGACTAGCGGATCAGATACGCAGTATTTT. The chain links TRBV24-1 to TRBJ2-3; 9 positions match TRBD2. Germline CDR1 is KGHDR and CDR2 is SFDVKD. This CDR3 is built from 13 residues. The trim removed 7 bases at V and 4 bases at J, leaving 2 bases unmatched.

The chain uses TRBV9 and TRBJ1-2; possibly TRBD1 for D (6 bases). This CDR3 spans 14 amino acids. Trimming removed 5 bases at V and 4 bases at J, with 15 bases between. The germline V gene has CDR1 SGDLS and CDR2 YYNGEE. CDR3 in amino acids: CASRAHQGIYGYTF. The DNA for the CDR3 is TGTGCCAGCAGAGCCCACCAGGGGATCTATGGCTACACCTTC.

This clonotype was detected ten times or more. The chain uses TRBV5-6 and TRBJ2-7; no clear D gene. Trimming shortened V by 2 bases and J by 7 bases, and 10 bases separated the two germline ends. The CDR3 has 12 amino acids. CDR1 SGHDT and CDR2 YYEEEE come from the germline V gene. CDR3 region: CASSLQSGEQYF. The DNA for the CDR3 is TGTGCCAGCAGCTTACAGTCTGGAGAGCAGTACTTC.